These 4 T cell receptor beta chains share one sample of origin, sequenced in a study of kidney transplant recipient with SARS-CoV-2 infection. TCRdb itself ran the reads through MiXCR, one entry per CDR3 protein. The table shows under 300,000 distinct CDR3 sequences, with 29% occurring only once. The starting material was a blood sample, obtained at baseline and between days 110 and 120 from a kidney transplant recipient. Receptors originate from a male patient between 25 and 39 years old who had COVID-19 and was a kidney transplant recipient. Some T cells may be graft donor cells.

Comment on this clonotype: A much larger clone differs from this one at a single base, so this may be a read error. The J gene is TRBJ2-7, the V gene TRBV7-9, with 9 bases identical to TRBD1. CDR1 SEHNR and CDR2 FQNEAQ come from the germline V gene (reference sequence). The CDR3 has 14 amino acids. The CDR3 sequence is CASSLTGGPYQQYF. Written as DNA, the CDR3 is TGTGCCAGCAGCTTAACAGGGGGCCCCTACCAGCAGTACTTC.

Comment on this clonotype: A read error is possible here, since a much larger clone lies one base away. The chain is built from TRBV9 and TRBJ2-3; D is undetermined. V lost 1 base to trimming and J lost 2 bases, with 14 bases between them. Looked up from germline, CDR1 is SGDLS and CDR2 is YYNGEE. The CDR3 runs to 16 residues. The CDR3 DNA reads as TGTGCCAGCAGCGTACTAGTGACTGACTTCACAGATACGCAGTATTTT. The encoded protein is CASSVLVTDFTDTQYF.

This clonotype has at least ten counts. The chain employs TRBV20-1 and TRBJ2-3; no definite D call. There are 14 residues in the CDR3. CDR1 is DFQATT and CDR2 is SNEGSKA in the germline V gene (reference sequence). The V gene lost 0 bases and the J gene lost 4 bases, with 11 bases spanning the gap. The DNA for the CDR3 is TGCAGTGCTAGAGATACGGTCCAGCCAGATACGCAGTATTTT. Encoded protein: CSARDTVQPDTQYF.

This clonotype has more than one count but fewer than ten. V gene TRBV20-1 combines with J gene TRBJ1-1, with 7 nucleotides matching TRBD1. Trimming at V came to 0 bases and at J to 8 bases, leaving 0 bases not matched to a gene. Germline V lookup: CDR1 DFQATT, CDR2 SNEGSKA (reference sequence). This CDR3 has 11 amino acids. The CDR3 DNA is TGCAGTGCTAGAGAGGACAGGGAAGCTTTCTTT. Translation gives CSAREDREAFF.